The 10 T cell receptor beta chains given below trace back to one sample, sequenced in a study of shared clonotypes between healthy human individuals. Measured with immunoSEQ multiplex PCR; TCRdb has only the in-frame clones, and not every one. The sample includes some 1.1 million clones, roughly 80% of them seen just once. Sequencing was performed on memory CD4+ T cells from PBMCs. This sample's subset: CD45RA-negative fraction. The receptors derive from a young man in good health. Some clones in this sample may be carry-over from other donors' samples.

The chain has TRBV30 and TRBJ1-1; TRBD1 matches at 7 bases. Germline loops: CDR1 GTSNPN, CDR2 SVGIG (reference sequence). There are 11 residues in the CDR3. J was trimmed by 4 bases and V by 8 bases; bases with no gene match: 4. The CDR3 sequence: CAQGGGTEAFF. The CDR3 nucleotides read TGTGCCCAGGGGGGTGGCACTGAAGCTTTCTTT.

In nucleotides, the CDR3 is TGTGCCAGCAGGGGACAGGGGGATACGCAGTATTTT. Protein product: CASRGQGDTQYF. The chain combines TRBV6-4 with TRBJ2-3, with TRBD1 matching over 10 bases. The CDR3 totals 12 residues. Losses at the gene ends were 6 bases for V and 6 bases for J; bases not matched to a gene: 0. Germline CDR1 and CDR2: MRHNA and SNTAGT.

In its sample, this clone was seen once. The J gene is TRBJ2-2, the V gene TRBV6-5; D is ambiguous. Germline V gene data show CDR1 as MNHEY and CDR2 as SVGAGI. The CDR3 runs 13 residues. V was shortened by 4 bases and J by 5 bases, with 8 bases between the two germline ends. CDR3 amino acids: CASSFTTTGELFF. CDR3 nucleotides: TGTGCCAGCAGTTTTACTACGACCGGGGAGCTGTTTTTT.

The chain combines TRBV15 with TRBJ2-5, with TRBD1 as a possible D gene (5 bases). The J call may be in error: the DNA end matches TRBJ2-7 better. The CDR3 loop spans 14 amino acids. Germline V CDR1 and CDR2: LNHNV, YYDKDF (reference sequence). CDR3 amino acids: CATSRGRALDEQYF. CDR3 DNA sequence: TGTGCCACCAGCAGAGGCAGGGCCCTGGACGAGCAGTACTTC.

The V and J genes are TRBV4-2 and TRBJ2-5, with 13 bases lining up with TRBD2. This CDR3 contains 18 residues. The germline V gene has CDR1 LGHNA and CDR2 YNFKEQ. Germline trimming cut 4 bases from V and 0 bases from J; bases unmatched to any gene: 8. The CDR3 protein is CASSPGLAGRVYQETQYF. The CDR3 coding sequence is TGTGCCAGCAGCCCGGGACTAGCGGGGCGGGTGTACCAAGAGACCCAGTACTTC.

The chain is built from TRBV28 and TRBJ1-1; D is perhaps TRBD1 (6 bases). CDR1 and CDR2 from the germline V gene are MDHEN and SYDVKM. V shed 8 bases and J shed 10 bases, with 26 bases lying between them. The CDR3 length is 15 residues. The CDR3 sequence is CASRDRTRGALVAFF. The CDR3 DNA reads TGTGCCAGCCGTGATAGAACAAGGGGGGCGTTAGTAGCTTTCTTT.

This chain connects TRBV6-1 to TRBJ2-3; 13 nucleotides line up with TRBD2. This CDR3 is built from 17 residues. The germline V gene encodes CDR1 MNHNS and CDR2 SASEGT. J gave up 4 bases and V 4 bases, and 8 bases lay outside the gene matches. The CDR3 sequence is CASSAHGLAGDADTQYF. The DNA of the CDR3 is TGTGCCAGCAGTGCCCATGGACTAGCGGGAGATGCAGATACGCAGTATTTT.

This clone was observed a handful of times. The gene calls are TRBV27 and TRBJ2-3, with D possibly being TRBD1 or TRBD2 (6 bases each). CDR3 length: 15 residues. CDR1 and CDR2 (germline): MNHEY, SMNVEV (reference sequence). Between the trimmed V and J ends, which lost 7 bases and 4 bases, there was a span of 18 bases. CDR3 bases: TGTGCCAGCAAACCCCCTAGAGGGGGGCCAGATACGCAGTATTTT. Translating it yields CASKPPRGGPDTQYF.

Regarding this clone: A read error is possible here, since a much larger clone lies one base away. This chain connects TRBV29-1 to TRBJ1-5; no clear D. Germline CDR1 and CDR2: SQVTM and ANQGSEA. The CDR3 length is 13 residues. Trimming pared 1 base from V and 7 bases from J, leaving 11 bases between. Here the CDR3 DNA reads TGCAGCGTTGAAGTGGCCAGTGGGCAGCCCCAGCATTTT. It codes for CSVEVASGQPQHF.

In nucleotides, the CDR3 is TGCACCAGCAGCCGGTTCGGGACAGTTCTACTGGGTGAAGCTTTCTTT. Its translation: CTSSRFGTVLLGEAFF. V is TRBV1 and J is TRBJ1-1; the table's D call TRBD1 went unverified against the DNA. TRBV1 is noted as a pseudogene. The CDR3 runs 16 residues.